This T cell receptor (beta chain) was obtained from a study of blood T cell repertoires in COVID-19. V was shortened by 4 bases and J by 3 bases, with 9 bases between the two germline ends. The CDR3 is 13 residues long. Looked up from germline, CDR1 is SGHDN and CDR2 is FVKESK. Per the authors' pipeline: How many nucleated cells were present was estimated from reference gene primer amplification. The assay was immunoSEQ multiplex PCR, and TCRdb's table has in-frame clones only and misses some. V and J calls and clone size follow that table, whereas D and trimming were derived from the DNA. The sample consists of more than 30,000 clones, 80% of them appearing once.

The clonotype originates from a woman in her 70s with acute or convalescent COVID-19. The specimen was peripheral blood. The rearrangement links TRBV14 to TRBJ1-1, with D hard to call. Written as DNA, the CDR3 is TGTGCCAGCAGCCGAGGACTGGACACTGAAGCTTTCTTT. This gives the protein CASSRGLDTEAFF.